This TCR beta chain was sequenced in a study of blood T cell repertoires in COVID-19. Background on the study: Sites in the United States, Italy and Spain provided acute and convalescent COVID-19 samples. The cDNA or gDNA used as material had been derived from T cells, B-cell-depleted T cells, or PBMCs.

V was clipped by 4 bases and J by 3 bases; unmatched bases: 8. This CDR3 is 15 amino acids long. Per germline, CDR1 SGHRS and CDR2 YFSETQ. This clone was detected only once. Per the study methods: The authors estimated nucleated cell counts from reference gene primer amplification. Profiled with immunoSEQ multiplex PCR; TCRdb holds only in-frame clones, not every one. The V and J calls and clone size are taken from that table; D and trimming were inferred from the DNA. Found here are roughly 120,000 clones, approximately 87% of them singletons; the top ten hold roughly 29%. The chain recombines TRBV5-1 with TRBJ2-7; 9 bases are a match to TRBD2. The clonotype comes from a woman aged 70-85 years with acute or convalescent COVID-19. The sample was peripheral blood. The DNA for the CDR3 is TGCGCCAGCAGCGTTAGCGGGGGCCCAAACTACGAGCAGTACTTC. Translated: CASSVSGGPNYEQYF.